Below are 31 T cell receptor beta chains sequenced from a single sample in a study of post-analysis software for immune sequencing data. General observations from the study: Comparison of patients with controls showed about 5 TRBV segments more frequent in patients, TRBV5-6, TRBV5-1 and TRBV20-1 among them.

Their antigens remain unidentified. Incorporated into the TCR beta cDNA libraries were unique molecular identifiers, which served to reduce PCR and sequencing biases. TCRdb processed the PCR reads anew with MiXCR; each CDR3 protein has one entry. The table lists about 400,000 distinct CDR3 sequences, less than 40% of them singletons. The sequenced material came from blood. These receptors originate from a girl aged 5 to 17 with multiple sclerosis.

The rearrangement joins TRBV3-1 to TRBJ1-6, with D perhaps TRBD1 (6 bases). CDR1 and CDR2 (germline): LGHDT, YNNKEL (reference sequence). Trimming took 2 bases from V and 8 from J, leaving 10 bases between them. The CDR3 consists of 14 residues. DNA for the CDR3: TGTGCCAGCAGCCAACCAGGGGTGGATTCACCCCTCCACTTT. Its translation: CASSQPGVDSPLHF.

This clonotype was observed a few times. The gene calls are TRBV6-2 or TRBV6-3 and TRBJ2-3; 12 bases agree with TRBD2. This CDR3 has 17 amino acids. After removal of 5 bases from V and 0 bases from J, the junction contained 6 bases not matched to a gene. Per the germline V gene, CDR1 is MNHEY and CDR2 is SVGEGT. The DNA for the CDR3 is TGTGCCAGCAGTCCGGGACTAGCGGGTTCCAGCACAGATACGCAGTATTTT. It codes for CASSPGLAGSSTDTQYF.

V gene TRBV12-3 or TRBV12-4 combines with J gene TRBJ1-1, with a possible D match to TRBD1 (6 bases). The CDR3 loop spans 17 amino acids. The germline V and J ends were trimmed by 5 bases and 4 bases, with 23 bases remaining between them. CDR3 amino acids: CASSPTGAYRPSTEAFF. The CDR3 region has the DNA TGTGCCAGCAGTCCGACGGGGGCATACCGACCGTCCACTGAAGCTTTCTTT.

This clonotype was picked up a small number of times. J is TRBJ2-3 and V is TRBV7-9; 7 nucleotides agree with TRBD2. Trimming removed 4 bases from V and 0 bases from J; junction bases left unmatched: 19. The CDR3 is 20 amino acids. In germline, CDR1 is SEHNR, CDR2 FQNEAQ (reference sequence). CDR3 residues: CASSSPPEGRGNPSTDTQYF. The CDR3 DNA reads TGTGCCAGCAGCTCACCCCCGGAGGGGCGGGGGAATCCTAGCACAGATACGCAGTATTTT.

This clonotype was detected a few times. The chain couples TRBV3-1 to TRBJ2-1; TRBD2 matches at 12 bases. In germline, CDR1 is LGHDT, CDR2 YNNKEL (reference sequence). There are 13 residues in the CDR3. The junction had 0 bases not matched to a gene; V was cut back by 3 bases and J by 9 bases. The CDR3 bases are TGTGCCAGCAGCCAGACTAGCGGGGGTGAGCAGTTCTTC. It translates to CASSQTSGGEQFF.

This clonotype has at least ten counts. The chain combines TRBV29-1 with TRBJ2-7; tentative D call: TRBD1 (6 bases). The V gene lost 4 bases and the J gene lost 6 bases, with 16 bases spanning the gap. This CDR3 has 13 residues. CDR1 is SQVTM and CDR2 is ANQGSEA in the germline V gene. The DNA of the CDR3 is TGCAGCGTTGGGACAGACCAGACGGCCGAGCAGTACTTC. Its translation: CSVGTDQTAEQYF.

The V and J genes are TRBV7-8 and TRBJ2-1; D is tentatively TRBD1 or TRBD2 (6 bases each). Trimming shortened V by 5 bases and J by 9 bases, and 14 bases separated the two germline ends. CDR1 and CDR2 from the germline V gene are SGHVS and FQNEAQ. The CDR3 is made up of 13 amino acids. In nucleotides, the CDR3 is TGTGCCAGCAGCCCCCGGGGGCAAGGTGAGCAGTTCTTC. It codes for CASSPRGQGEQFF. The whole variable domain, filled in from reference TRBV7-8 and TRBJ2-1, reads GAGVSQSPRYKVAKRGQDVALRCDPISGHVSLFWYQQALGQGPEFLTYFQNEAQLDKSGLPSDRFFAERPEGSVSTLKIQRTQQEDSAVYLCASSPRGQGEQFFGPGTRLTVL.

V gene TRBV3-1 combines with J gene TRBJ2-5, with D uncertain. V lost 1 base to trimming and J lost 1 base, with 13 bases between them. The CDR3 is made up of 16 amino acids. The germline V gene encodes CDR1 LGHDT and CDR2 YNNKEL (reference sequence). The CDR3 sequence is CASSQGTSKGQETQYF. The CDR3 coding sequence is TGTGCCAGCAGCCAAGGGACCTCAAAGGGCCAAGAGACCCAGTACTTC.

The chain joins TRBV28 to TRBJ2-7, with D unresolved. V was cut by 3 bases and J by 2 bases, with 14 bases left in between. In germline, CDR1 is MDHEN, CDR2 SYDVKM. This CDR3 is 15 amino acids long. The CDR3 region has the DNA TGTGCCAGCAGTTTCTTGGCGGTCCTAACCTACGAGCAGTACTTC. Protein product: CASSFLAVLTYEQYF. The full variable domain, completed using reference TRBV28 and TRBJ2-7, is DVKVTQSSRYLVKRTGEKVFLECVQDMDHENMFWYRQDPGLGLRLIYFSYDVKMKEKGDIPEGYSVSREKKERFSLILESASTNQTSMYLCASSFLAVLTYEQYFGPGTRLTVT.

The chain carries TRBV9 and TRBJ2-5; no definite D call. CDR1 is SGDLS and CDR2 is YYNGEE in the germline V gene. V was pared by 0 bases and J by 4 bases, with 13 bases between. CDR3 length: 15 residues. CDR3 bases: TGTGCCAGCAGCGTAGTCGAAGGGATAGCAGAGACCCAGTACTTC. It specifies CASSVVEGIAETQYF.

The chain employs TRBV12-3 or TRBV12-4 and TRBJ2-3; tentatively, D is TRBD1 (7 bases). CDR3 length: 14 residues. Trimming cost V 3 bases and J 2 bases, with 9 bases left between them. This chain's CDR3 is CASSFRGATDTQYF. CDR3 in DNA: TGTGCCAGCAGTTTCAGGGGGGCCACAGATACGCAGTATTTT.

The chain has TRBV5-8 and TRBJ1-2, with D maybe TRBD1 (5 bases). With 2 bases removed from V and 6 bases from J, the gap between germline ends came to 14 bases. CDR1 and CDR2 from the germline V gene are SGHTS and YDEGEE. The CDR3 has 14 residues. The CDR3 DNA reads TGTGCCAGCAGCTTCGGGATAGGAGGGGATGGCTACACCTTC. Encoded protein: CASSFGIGGDGYTF.

Only a few counts were recorded for this clonotype. The chain combines TRBV20-1 with TRBJ2-7; D perhaps matches TRBD2 (5 bases). The V end was cut by 1 base, the J end by 4 bases, with 17 bases between. CDR3 size: 15 residues. CDR1 is DFQATT, CDR2 SNEGSKA, per germline (reference sequence). Written as DNA, the CDR3 is TGCAGTGCTAGAGTGAGAAGGCCTTGGGAGTACGAGCAGTACTTC. As protein: CSARVRRPWEYEQYF.

V is TRBV25-1 and J is TRBJ2-3, with D uncertain. CDR1 MGHDK and CDR2 SYGVNS come from the germline V gene. Deletions cut 5 bases from V and 9 bases from J, with 9 bases between. The CDR3 extends over 11 amino acids. The CDR3 loop is CASSPGSTQYF. In nucleotides, the CDR3 is TGTGCCAGCAGTCCCGGAAGCACGCAGTATTTT.

This chain joins TRBV7-8 and TRBJ2-1; D not resolved. The CDR3 sequence is 11 residues long. Trimming removed 3 bases at V and 9 bases at J, with 6 bases between. Per the germline V gene, CDR1 is SGHVS and CDR2 is FQNEAQ. CDR3 amino acids: CASSFWGEQFF. The CDR3 DNA follows: TGTGCCAGCAGCTTTTGGGGTGAGCAGTTCTTC.

Only a few counts were recorded for this clonotype. Here the CDR3 DNA reads TGTGCCAGCAGTTCTGGCGTGGCGGCAAGGTATTTT. Protein product: CASSSGVAARYF. The chain couples TRBV28 to TRBJ2-3, with D unclear. The CDR3 spans 12 residues. Trimming removed 4 bases at V and 14 bases at J, with 16 bases between. Per germline, CDR1 MDHEN and CDR2 SYDVKM.

There are a few counts of this clonotype. The chain links TRBV7-3 to TRBJ1-5; no definite D call. CDR3 length: 11 amino acids. Trimming shortened V by 7 bases and J by 4 bases, and 5 bases separated the two germline ends. The germline V gene encodes CDR1 SGHTA and CDR2 FQGTGA. CDR3 bases: TGTGCCAGCATCCCTAATCAGCCCCAGCATTTT. Amino acid sequence: CASIPNQPQHF.

V is TRBV7-3 and J is TRBJ2-1, with D perhaps TRBD2 (7 bases). Trimming cost V 3 bases and J 7 bases, with 16 bases left between them. Germline V CDR1 and CDR2: SGHTA, FQGTGA. The CDR3 runs to 15 residues. This CDR3 is CASSLEGGGPNEQFF. CDR3 bases: TGTGCCAGCAGCTTGGAGGGGGGGGGCCCAAATGAGCAGTTCTTC.

This clonotype was detected only a few times. The junction departs from germline at one end; a sequencing error may be responsible. The chain has TRBV18 and TRBJ2-1; 10 nucleotides line up with TRBD2. CDR3 size: 15 residues. Germline V gene lookup returns CDR1 KGHSH and CDR2 LQKENI. The CDR3 bases are TGTGCCGGCTCCCCTACTAGCGGGGTTAACAATGAGCAGTTCTTC. It specifies CAGSPTSGVNNEQFF.

This clonotype came up once. The chain recombines TRBV5-6 with TRBJ2-7, with D tentatively TRBD1 (6 bases). Germline loops: CDR1 SGHDT, CDR2 YYEEEE. The CDR3 totals 15 residues. Trimming shortened V by 0 bases and J by 7 bases, and 17 bases separated the two germline ends. In DNA, the CDR3 is TGTGCCAGCAGCTTGGTTGTGGGGGCTAGAAATGAGCAGTACTTC. Its translation is CASSLVVGARNEQYF.

The rearrangement joins TRBV29-1 to TRBJ1-1; 9 nucleotides align to TRBD1. With V trimmed by 1 base and J by 4 bases, 4 bases remained unmatched. The CDR3 loop spans 14 amino acids. Germline-derived CDR1 and CDR2 are SQVTM and ANQGSEA. CDR3 DNA: TGCAGCGTTGAAGGGGACAGGGTGGCCACTGAAGCTTTCTTT. The encoded protein is CSVEGDRVATEAFF.

This clonotype came up a few times. The V call is TRBV20-1, the J call TRBJ2-1, with 12 bases aligning to TRBD2. CDR1 and CDR2 (germline): DFQATT, SNEGSKA (reference sequence). The CDR3 totals 16 residues. Unmatched junction bases numbered 5, after V lost 3 bases and J lost 2 bases. In DNA form, the CDR3 reads TGCAGTGCTAGTCTAGCGGGGGGGCTTCCCTACAATGAGCAGTTCTTC. Translation gives CSASLAGGLPYNEQFF.

J is TRBJ1-6 and V is TRBV6-1, with 8 bases that match TRBD1. The CDR3 runs to 16 residues. The germline gives CDR1 MNHNS, CDR2 SASEGT. The junction had 4 bases not matched to a gene; V was cut back by 3 bases and J by 3 bases. In DNA, the CDR3 is TGTGCCAGCAGTGATGGACAGGGAAACTATAATTCACCCCTCCACTTT. It translates to CASSDGQGNYNSPLHF.

This sequence joins TRBV6-5 and TRBJ2-3; the D is unclear. Germline-derived CDR1 and CDR2 are MNHEY and SVGAGI. There are 14 residues in the CDR3. Trimming left V 0 bases short and J 4 bases short, with 8 bases between. CDR3 residues: CASSYSPDADTQYF. The DNA of the CDR3 is TGTGCCAGCAGTTACTCCCCGGACGCAGATACGCAGTATTTT.

This clonotype was seen a handful of times. The gene calls are TRBV3-1 and TRBJ2-4, with a weak D call TRBD1 (6 bases). The J call is in doubt because the DNA end fits TRBJ2-7 better. Germline CDR1 reads LGHDT; CDR2 reads YNNKEL (reference sequence). The CDR3 is 14 amino acids. The CDR3 spells CASSQGLTGNEQYF. The CDR3 DNA reads TGTGCCAGCAGCCAAGGTCTTACAGGGAACGAGCAGTACTTC.

CDR3 sequence: CATSQTPADEQFF. The CDR3 DNA reads TGTGCCACCAGTCAGACCCCGGCGGATGAGCAGTTCTTC. The chain links TRBV24-1 to TRBJ2-1; D ambiguous. CDR1 and CDR2 from the germline V gene are KGHDR and SFDVKD. The CDR3 consists of 13 residues. V was cut by 6 bases and J by 8 bases, with 13 bases left in between.

The chain is built from TRBV28 and TRBJ2-7; 9 bases match TRBD1. The germline gives CDR1 MDHEN, CDR2 SYDVKM. The CDR3 runs to 15 residues. Trimming took 6 bases from V and 3 from J; bases not matched to a gene: 9. The CDR3 DNA is TGTGCCAGCAGACCTACCGGGACAGGGAGCTACGAGCAGTACTTC. It translates to CASRPTGTGSYEQYF.

This clonotype has just a few counts. The rearrangement uses TRBV7-2 and TRBJ2-7; tentatively, D is TRBD2 (5 bases). This CDR3 region has 15 residues. Germline CDR1 SGHTA, CDR2 FQGNSA. Trimming cost V 2 bases and J 0 bases, with 11 bases left between them. CDR3 DNA: TGTGCCAGCAGCTTAATAGCCGGAGGCTCCTACGAGCAGTACTTC. The encoded protein is CASSLIAGGSYEQYF.

The rearrangement links TRBV5-1 to TRBJ1-2, with 7 nucleotides matching TRBD1. The V gene end was trimmed by 2 bases and the J gene end by 6 bases; junction bases not matched to a gene: 10. Germline CDR1 and CDR2: SGHRS and YFSETQ. This CDR3 contains 15 residues. CDR3 protein: CASSLRGRSRDGYTF. The CDR3 DNA sequence: TGCGCCAGCAGCTTAAGGGGGCGGTCTCGAGATGGCTACACCTTC.

The rearrangement joins TRBV10-3 to TRBJ1-2; TRBD1 matches at 7 bases. With V trimmed by 4 bases and J by 2 bases, 4 bases remained unmatched. The CDR3 loop spans 14 amino acids. Germline CDR1 ENHRY, CDR2 SYGVKD. The CDR3 protein is CAISGEGANYGYTF. CDR3 coding DNA: TGTGCCATCAGTGGGGAGGGGGCGAACTATGGCTACACCTTC.

This chain joins TRBV4-2 and TRBJ2-3; TRBD1 matches at 7 bases. With V trimmed by 1 base and J by 2 bases, 6 bases remained unmatched. CDR1 is LGHNA and CDR2 is YNFKEQ in the germline V gene. The CDR3 contains 16 residues. The CDR3 nucleotides read TGTGCCAGCAGCCAAGGGCCAGGGGGTTACACAGATACGCAGTATTTT. Translating it yields CASSQGPGGYTDTQYF.